These 21 T cell receptor beta chains share one sample of origin, sequenced in a study of OX40 agonist ivuxolimab in advanced cancers. Sequencing used immunoSEQ multiplex PCR; TCRdb keeps in-frame clones, though not all of them. The data show tens of thousands of clones, about 93% seen once. The specimen was CD4+ or CD8+ T cells sorted from blood, collected in a trial of the OX40 agonist ivuxolimab. The receptor set was obtained from an adult with an advanced solid tumor such as melanoma, head and neck, liver or kidney cancer.

The CDR3 region is CGGMTAAYEQYF. CDR3 sequence (DNA): TGCGGCGGGATGACAGCTGCCTACGAGCAGTACTTC. The rearrangement joins TRBV29-1 to TRBJ2-7, with D possibly matching TRBD2 (6 bases). Germline CDR1 and CDR2: SQVTM and ANQGSEA. The CDR3 consists of 12 residues.

The chain recombines TRBV4-3 with TRBJ2-1; D uncertain. Germline V lookup: CDR1 LGHNA, CDR2 YSLEER. The V end was cut by 0 bases, the J end by 5 bases, with 8 bases between. CDR3 size: 14 residues. This chain's CDR3 is CASSQDLGHNEQFF. The CDR3 DNA sequence: TGCGCCAGCAGCCAAGACCTAGGACACAATGAGCAGTTCTTC.

V and J are TRBV9 and TRBJ2-2; D is perhaps TRBD1 (6 bases). There are 15 residues in the CDR3. Trimming stripped 3 bases from V and 1 base from J, with 10 bases between. CDR1 and CDR2 (germline): SGDLS, YYNGEE. The CDR3 reads CASSDLRGNTGELFF. The CDR3 nucleotides are TGTGCCAGCAGCGACCTCAGGGGGAACACCGGGGAGCTGTTTTTT.

The chain links TRBV19 to TRBJ2-5, with D perhaps matching TRBD1 or TRBD2 (5 bases each). This CDR3 is 14 amino acids long. Germline CDR1 and CDR2: LNHDA and SQIVND (reference sequence). Trimming pared 3 bases from V and 5 bases from J, leaving 13 bases between. CDR3 region: CASSIAGSGETQYF. The CDR3 coding sequence is TGTGCCAGTAGTATCGCAGGGTCGGGGGAGACCCAGTACTTC.

The chain combines TRBV15 with TRBJ2-3, with no clear D. This CDR3 comprises 12 residues. With 9 bases removed from V and 4 bases from J, the gap between germline ends came to 11 bases. Germline V gene data show CDR1 as LNHNV and CDR2 as YYDKDF (reference sequence). The CDR3 DNA sequence: TGTGCCACTCAGCACAGCCCAGATACGCAGTATTTT. Translating gives CATQHSPDTQYF.

The V and J genes are TRBV4-3 and TRBJ2-7; D uncertain. This CDR3 has 14 amino acids. The ends were cut back, 5 bases at V and 5 bases at J, with 16 bases in the middle. Germline V gives CDR1 LGHNA, CDR2 YSLEER. The CDR3 DNA reads as TGCGCCAGCAGCAGTGGACGGCGTCTCGACGAGCAGTACTTC. Translation gives CASSSGRRLDEQYF.

The V call is TRBV15, the J call TRBJ2-1; D is possibly TRBD1 or TRBD2 (5 bases each). This CDR3 contains 13 residues. Germline V gene lookup returns CDR1 LNHNV and CDR2 YYDKDF (reference sequence). Trimming removed 11 bases at V and 4 bases at J, with 15 bases between. The CDR3 reads CASRFGGYNEQFF. CDR3 DNA: TGTGCCTCACGTTTTGGGGGATACAATGAGCAGTTCTTC.

The genes are TRBV6-5 and TRBJ2-5; no definite D call. Trimming shortened V by 6 bases and J by 5 bases, and 7 bases separated the two germline ends. Germline CDR1 and CDR2: MNHEY and SVGAGI. This CDR3 comprises 11 residues. The CDR3 spells CASRAAETQYF. CDR3 DNA sequence: TGTGCCAGCAGGGCAGCCGAGACCCAGTACTTC.

This sequence joins TRBV5-4 and TRBJ2-1; 7 positions match TRBD2. From germline, CDR1 is SGHNT and CDR2 YYREEE (reference sequence). The CDR3 is 12 amino acids. With 6 bases clipped from V and 7 bases from J, the junction kept 4 bases outside the gene matches. The CDR3 region is CASTPSGNEQFF. The CDR3 DNA is TGTGCCAGCACCCCTAGCGGAAATGAGCAGTTCTTC.

The V call is TRBV6-5, the J call TRBJ2-7; D may be TRBD1 (6 bases). CDR3 length equals 14 residues. Germline-derived CDR1 and CDR2 are MNHEY and SVGAGI. V was cut by 3 bases and J by 2 bases, with 11 bases left in between. The CDR3 region has the DNA TGTGCCAGCAGTTATCGGGACACCCCCTACGAGCAGTACTTC. Translating it yields CASSYRDTPYEQYF.

V and J are TRBV4-3 and TRBJ2-1; a possible D gene is TRBD2 (6 bases). The V and J ends lost 4 bases and 8 bases respectively, with 15 bases between them. Germline V gives CDR1 LGHNA, CDR2 YSLEER. The CDR3 covers 14 residues. The CDR3 here is CASSPLGTYYEQFF. The CDR3 bases are TGCGCCAGCAGCCCACTCGGGACTTACTATGAGCAGTTCTTC.

The V gene is TRBV27, the J gene TRBJ2-1; D is possibly TRBD1 (6 bases). CDR3 length equals 15 residues. The germline V gene has CDR1 MNHEY and CDR2 SMNVEV (reference sequence). The ends were cut back, 4 bases at V and 4 bases at J, with 14 bases in the middle. CDR3 loop: CASSSGTTPYNEQFF. As DNA, the CDR3 is TGTGCCAGCAGTTCAGGGACAACCCCTTACAATGAGCAGTTCTTC.

This clone was counted a single time. The chain carries TRBV12-5 and TRBJ2-3; D is unclear. The V gene's germline CDR1 is LGHNT and CDR2 FRNRAP. The CDR3 length is 13 residues. V was clipped by 3 bases and J by 5 bases, with 9 bases between them. CDR3 sequence (DNA): TGTGCTAGTGGTTTATCGATTCTAGATACGCAGTATTTT. Translated: CASGLSILDTQYF.

The count of this clone is one. The rearrangement links TRBV7-2 to TRBJ1-1, with unresolved D. The germline gives CDR1 SGHTA, CDR2 FQGNSA. The CDR3 is 17 residues long. Trimming left V 1 base short and J 0 bases short, with 15 bases between. In DNA, the CDR3 is TGTGCCAGCAGCTTAGGAGCAGAGCGATATGTGAACACTGAAGCTTTCTTT. Translated, it gives CASSLGAERYVNTEAFF.

V and J are TRBV4-3 and TRBJ2-1; no firm D call. Per the germline V gene, CDR1 is LGHNA and CDR2 is YSLEER. V was pared by 1 base and J by 0 bases, with 13 bases between. The CDR3 sequence is 17 residues long. This CDR3 is CASSQALVGVSYNEQFF. CDR3 nucleotide sequence: TGCGCCAGCAGCCAAGCCCTGGTTGGGGTCTCCTACAATGAGCAGTTCTTC.

V gene TRBV9 combines with J gene TRBJ1-4, with D possibly matching TRBD1 (6 bases). The CDR3 extends over 15 amino acids. The V gene's germline CDR1 is SGDLS and CDR2 YYNGEE. Trimming pared 3 bases from V and 6 bases from J, leaving 15 bases between. The CDR3 nucleotides are TGTGCCAGCAGCGACGGGACAACGGGAGATGAAAAACTGTTTTTT. It yields the protein CASSDGTTGDEKLFF. Based on the CDR3 plus reference TRBV9 and TRBJ1-4, the full variable domain is DSGVTQTPKHLITATGQRVTLRCSPRSGDLSVYWYQQSLDQGLQFLIQYYNGEERAKGNILERFSAQQFPDLHSELNLSSLELGDSALYFCASSDGTTGDEKLFFGSGTQLSVL.

This chain links TRBV7-6 with TRBJ1-5; D is perhaps TRBD1 (5 bases). The CDR3 spans 15 residues. Looked up from germline, CDR1 is SGHVS and CDR2 is FNYEAQ. V lost 0 bases, J lost 7 bases, and 13 bases lay in between. CDR3 sequence reads: CASSLAKGPGQPQHF. In nucleotides, the CDR3 is TGTGCCAGCAGCTTAGCAAAGGGGCCGGGGCAGCCCCAGCATTTT. Full variable domain (missing parts from reference TRBV7-6 and TRBJ1-5): GAGVSQSPRYKVTKRGQDVALRCDPISGHVSLYWYRQALGQGPEFLTYFNYEAQQDKSGLPNDRFSAERPEGSISTLTIQRTEQRDSAMYRCASSLAKGPGQPQHFGDGTRLSIL.

The chain links TRBV6-4 to TRBJ2-1, with D hard to call. CDR3 length equals 13 residues. Germline lookup yields CDR1 MRHNA and CDR2 SNTAGT. Trimming removed 3 bases from V and 2 bases from J, with 5 bases in between. The CDR3 sequence is CASSERAYNEQFF. CDR3 nucleotide sequence: TGTGCCAGCAGTGAAAGAGCCTACAATGAGCAGTTCTTC.

V usage is TRBV7-9 and J usage is TRBJ2-1, with D perhaps matching TRBD1 (5 bases). The CDR3 has 14 amino acids. V was shortened by 2 bases and J by 4 bases, with 9 bases between the two germline ends. CDR1 is SEHNR, CDR2 FQNEAQ, per germline (reference sequence). As DNA, the CDR3 is TGTGCCAGCAGCTTATACGACAGATACAATGAGCAGTTCTTC. Amino acids: CASSLYDRYNEQFF.

This chain uses TRBV10-3 with TRBJ1-5, with D hard to call. Per the germline V gene, CDR1 is ENHRY and CDR2 is SYGVKD. V lost 2 bases and J 2 bases, leaving 7 bases between the germline ends. This CDR3 is 14 amino acids long. The CDR3 bases are TGTGCCATCAGTGAGGAGGGCCGCAATCAGCCCCAGCATTTT. This sequence encodes CAISEEGRNQPQHF.

The chain joins TRBV27 to TRBJ2-1; 13 nucleotides agree with TRBD2. Germline-derived CDR1 and CDR2 are MNHEY and SMNVEV (reference sequence). CDR3 length: 17 amino acids. The junction had 2 bases not matched to a gene; V was cut back by 1 base and J by 2 bases. CDR3 sequence reads: CASSLLGLAGTYNEQFF. The CDR3 DNA sequence: TGTGCCAGCAGTTTATTGGGACTAGCGGGAACCTACAATGAGCAGTTCTTC.